The 2 T cell receptor beta chains below were found in one sample sequenced in a study of shared clonotypes between healthy human individuals. Libraries were prepared by immunoSEQ multiplex PCR; TCRdb keeps only in-frame clonotypes and omits some of them. The table lists roughly 2.2 million clones, around 93% of them singletons. The sequenced sample consisted of naive CD4+ T cells from PBMCs. Noted subset: CD45RA+ positively selected. The receptors derive from a man between 18 and 35 years old in good health. Some clones in this sample may be carry-over from other donors' samples.

This clone has only one observation. The chain employs TRBV11-3 and TRBJ2-2; D unclear. This CDR3 is built from 14 residues. Germline V CDR1 and CDR2: SGHNT, YENEEA. The ends were cut back, 4 bases at V and 7 bases at J, with 13 bases in the middle. The CDR3 nucleotides read TGTGCCAGCAGCTCGACACATCCCGGCGGGGAGCTGTTTTTT. This translates into CASSSTHPGGELFF.

The rearrangement links TRBV5-1 to TRBJ2-1, with 11 bases lining up with TRBD2. V lost 0 bases to trimming and J lost 9 bases; unmatched junction nucleotides: 5. CDR3 length equals 15 residues. Germline lookup yields CDR1 SGHRS and CDR2 YFSETQ. CDR3 bases: TGCGCCAGCAGCTTGGCTACTAGCGGGAGTAGTGAGCAGTTCTTC. It specifies CASSLATSGSSEQFF.